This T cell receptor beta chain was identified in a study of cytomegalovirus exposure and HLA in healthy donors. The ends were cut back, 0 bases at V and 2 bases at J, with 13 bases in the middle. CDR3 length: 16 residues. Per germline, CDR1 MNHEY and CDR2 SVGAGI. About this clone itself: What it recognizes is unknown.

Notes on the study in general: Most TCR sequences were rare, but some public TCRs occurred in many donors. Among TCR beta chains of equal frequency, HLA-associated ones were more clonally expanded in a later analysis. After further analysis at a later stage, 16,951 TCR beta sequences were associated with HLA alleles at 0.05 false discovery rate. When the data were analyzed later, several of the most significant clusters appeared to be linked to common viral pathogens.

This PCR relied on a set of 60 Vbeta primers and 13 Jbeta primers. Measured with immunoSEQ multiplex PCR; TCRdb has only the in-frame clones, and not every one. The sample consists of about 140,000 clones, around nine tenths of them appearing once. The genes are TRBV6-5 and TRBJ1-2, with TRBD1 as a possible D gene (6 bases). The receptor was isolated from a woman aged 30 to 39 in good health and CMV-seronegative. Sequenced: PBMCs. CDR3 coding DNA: TGTGCCAGCAGTTACTCGGGGGCAGCGCCGAACTATGGCTACACCTTC. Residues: CASSYSGAAPNYGYTF.